This T cell receptor beta chain was sequenced for a study of preoperative IRX-2 immunotherapy in early breast cancer. Clones were sequenced by immunoSEQ multiplex PCR, and TCRdb holds only the in-frame ones, with some missing. In the table there are about 26,000 clones, roughly 90% of which are singletons. The V and J ends lost 3 bases and 6 bases, in that order; junction bases with no gene match: 0. This CDR3 contains 15 residues. The V gene's germline CDR1 is SGHTA and CDR2 FQGNSA. Noted treatment: preoperative locoregional IRX-2 cytokine immunotherapy. This phase Ib study tested locoregional IRX-2 cytokine immunotherapy given before surgery.

The rearrangement joins TRBV7-2 to TRBJ2-2, with 14 positions matching TRBD2. This specimen was collected from a patient treated with IRX-2 immunotherapy. This sequence originates from a human donor with breast cancer. CDR3 in amino acids: CASSLTSGGAGELFF. The CDR3 DNA follows: TGTGCCAGCAGCTTGACTAGCGGGGGGGCCGGGGAGCTGTTTTTT.